These 28 T cell receptor beta chains were sequenced from one sample in a study of T cells in Graves' hyperthyroidism and ophthalmopathy. It was RNA transcripts that yielded the amplified TCR beta CDR3 regions. First-round RT-PCR of the TCR CDR3 relied on the HTBI primer set. MiXCR, applied by TCRdb to the multiplex PCR reads, yields one record per CDR3 protein. The sample has about 330,000 distinct CDR3 sequences; roughly 15% are singletons. Sequences were obtained from blood. The origin of the receptors is a woman in her forties with Graves' ophthalmopathy.

This clonotype was detected a few times. The chain carries TRBV6-1 and TRBJ2-1; the match to TRBD2 covers 11 bases. The CDR3 extends over 15 amino acids. V shed 7 bases, J shed 4 bases, and the junction held 6 bases outside the gene matches. Germline values: CDR1 MNHNS, CDR2 SASEGT. This chain's CDR3 is CASTRGLAEYNEQFF. DNA of the CDR3: TGTGCCAGCACCAGGGGACTAGCGGAATACAATGAGCAGTTCTTC.

This clonotype was seen a handful of times. J is TRBJ2-1 and V is TRBV7-2, with 11 bases matching TRBD2. The V gene's germline CDR1 is SGHTA and CDR2 FQGNSA. This CDR3 contains 21 residues. V shed 5 bases and J 0 bases; nucleotides not matched to a gene: 18. CDR3 sequence: CASSPHNWGSSGGFSYNEQFF. The CDR3 bases are TGTGCCAGCAGCCCACACAACTGGGGTTCTAGCGGGGGGTTCTCCTACAATGAGCAGTTCTTC.

The J gene is TRBJ2-3, the V gene TRBV2; D could derive from TRBD1 or TRBD2 (5 bases each). CDR3 size: 13 residues. The V gene's germline CDR1 is SNHLY and CDR2 FYNNEI. Trimming took 4 bases from V and 7 from J, leaving 12 bases between them. Here the CDR3 reads CASSVDPGHTQYF. CDR3 DNA sequence: TGTGCCAGCAGTGTGGACCCGGGGCATACGCAGTATTTT.

This sequence joins TRBV5-8 and TRBJ2-1, with D tentatively TRBD1 (5 bases). Looked up from germline, CDR1 is SGHTS and CDR2 is YDEGEE. V was pared by 2 bases and J by 5 bases, with 14 bases between. This CDR3 region has 15 residues. In DNA, the CDR3 is TGTGCCAGCAGCTTTGGAACAGGACCAAACAATGAGCAGTTCTTC. Translated, it gives CASSFGTGPNNEQFF.

V is TRBV29-1 and J is TRBJ2-2; D call uncertain. There are 12 residues in the CDR3. The V gene lost 8 bases and the J gene lost 11 bases, with 18 bases spanning the gap. Germline CDR1 and CDR2: SQVTM and ANQGSEA. CDR3 loop: CSSSRTGGELFF. The CDR3 nucleotides are TGCAGCTCATCGAGGACCGGCGGCGAGCTGTTTTTT.

This clonotype was detected ten times or more. J is TRBJ2-5 and V is TRBV24-1; 7 bases align to TRBD2. The CDR3 is 16 amino acids. CDR1 KGHDR and CDR2 SFDVKD come from the germline V gene. V shed 4 bases and J 2 bases; nucleotides not matched to a gene: 9. The CDR3 reads CATSDPGGRKQETQYF. The CDR3 bases are TGTGCCACCAGTGACCCGGGGGGACGGAAACAAGAGACCCAGTACTTC.

The V call is TRBV18, the J call TRBJ1-2, with 7 bases matching TRBD1. V dropped 3 bases and J dropped 3; count of bases not matched to a gene: 7. CDR1 is KGHSH and CDR2 is LQKENI in the germline V gene. The CDR3 loop spans 15 amino acids. Here the CDR3 reads CASSPPTGEYYGYTF. The CDR3 nucleotides read TGTGCCAGCTCACCCCCTACAGGGGAATACTATGGCTACACCTTC.

This clonotype was seen more than once but under ten times. Since a much larger clone is just one base distant, this may be a read error. The chain links TRBV2 to TRBJ1-5; a possible D gene is TRBD1 (6 bases). Germline V CDR1 and CDR2: SNHLY, FYNNEI. Between the trimmed V and J ends, which lost 3 bases and 1 base, there was a span of 13 bases. The CDR3 has 16 residues. Here the CDR3 DNA reads TGTGCCAGCAGTGAGGATCGGGGGACAAGCAATCAGCCCCAGCATTTT. This sequence encodes CASSEDRGTSNQPQHF. Complete variable domain (other parts from reference TRBV2 and TRBJ1-5): EPEVTQTPSHQVTQMGQEVILRCVPISNHLYFYWYRQILGQKVEFLVSFYNNEISEKSEIFDDQFSVERPDGSNFTLKIRSTKLEDSAMYFCASSEDRGTSNQPQHFGDGTRLSIL.

V is TRBV6-1 and J is TRBJ1-1; D not certain. The V and J ends lost 6 bases and 5 bases respectively, with 16 bases between them. This CDR3 contains 14 residues. Germline V CDR1 and CDR2: MNHNS, SASEGT. The CDR3, as DNA: TGTGCCAGCAGGGAGGGAGGAGGTGAGACTGAAGCTTTCTTT. It translates to CASREGGGETEAFF.

This clonotype showed up many times. The genes are TRBV4-1 and TRBJ2-1; 8 nucleotides agree with TRBD1. The CDR3 runs 14 residues. Germline V CDR1 and CDR2: MGHRA, YSYEKL. V shed 1 base, J shed 8 bases, and the junction held 4 bases outside the gene matches. CDR3 loop: CASSQGTGSDEQFF. The CDR3 bases are TGCGCCAGCAGCCAAGGGACAGGGTCGGATGAGCAGTTCTTC.

This clonotype was counted ten times or more. The chain employs TRBV7-2 and TRBJ1-1; 7 nucleotides agree with TRBD1. The CDR3 consists of 14 residues. V lost 5 bases to trimming and J lost 0 bases; unmatched junction nucleotides: 3. The germline V gene has CDR1 SGHTA and CDR2 FQGNSA. DNA of the CDR3: TGTGCCAGCAGCCGGGACAGAATGAACACTGAAGCTTTCTTT. Translating it yields CASSRDRMNTEAFF.

This clonotype was observed at least ten times. The V and J genes are TRBV10-3 and TRBJ1-6, with D perhaps matching TRBD1 (5 bases). The length of the CDR3 is 15 residues. Trimming cost V 0 bases and J 8 bases, with 11 bases left between them. Germline values: CDR1 ENHRY, CDR2 SYGVKD. CDR3 nucleotide sequence: TGTGCCATCAGTGAGTCAAGGAGCAGGGATTCACCCCTCCACTTT. Translation gives CAISESRSRDSPLHF.

This clonotype was seen ten or more times. The chain has TRBV20-1 and TRBJ2-7; TRBD2 aligns across 12 bases. With V trimmed by 4 bases and J by 4 bases, 8 bases remained unmatched. CDR1 is DFQATT, CDR2 SNEGSKA, per germline (reference sequence). CDR3 length: 15 amino acids. CDR3: CSATSSSGRVYEQYF. The CDR3 DNA follows: TGCAGTGCTACATCCTCTAGCGGGAGGGTTTACGAGCAGTACTTC.

The chain employs TRBV29-1 and TRBJ1-4; 9 bases fit TRBD1. The germline gives CDR1 SQVTM, CDR2 ANQGSEA. This CDR3 has 15 amino acids. V lost 1 base to trimming and J lost 8 bases; unmatched junction nucleotides: 8. The CDR3: CSVEVPDRGWEKLFF. DNA for the CDR3: TGCAGCGTTGAAGTACCGGACAGGGGTTGGGAAAAACTGTTTTTT.

As for this clonotype: This sequence may be a read error, since a much larger clone differs from it by one base. The chain is built from TRBV10-3 and TRBJ1-6; D may be TRBD1 (5 bases). In germline, CDR1 is ENHRY, CDR2 SYGVKD. The CDR3 is made up of 15 amino acids. Trimming shortened V by 8 bases and J by 9 bases, and 20 bases separated the two germline ends. This chain's CDR3 is CAIPAGLPRGSPLHF. CDR3 nucleotides: TGTGCCATCCCCGCGGGACTCCCGAGAGGTTCACCCCTCCACTTT.

This clonotype was detected many times. The chain employs TRBV19 and TRBJ1-2; the D gene is possibly TRBD1 (5 bases). V was cut by 3 bases and J by 2 bases, with 7 bases left in between. This CDR3 region has 13 residues. Looked up from germline, CDR1 is LNHDA and CDR2 is SQIVND (reference sequence). The CDR3 here is CASSMGRNYGYTF. The DNA for the CDR3 is TGTGCCAGTAGTATGGGGCGGAACTATGGCTACACCTTC.

This clonotype was counted ten times or more. The chain employs TRBV28 and TRBJ1-2; TRBD1 might be the D (5 bases). The V end lost 7 bases, the J end lost 5 bases, and 17 bases lay between the germline ends. The CDR3 length is 14 residues. The V gene's germline CDR1 is MDHEN and CDR2 SYDVKM. The CDR3 DNA sequence: TGTGCCAGCATGGAGAAGTCAGGGAGATATGGCTACACCTTC. Its translation is CASMEKSGRYGYTF.

This clonotype was observed at least ten times. The CDR3 nucleotides read TGTGCCAGCAGCTTACAGGGTATCACTGAAGCTTTCTTT. Translation gives CASSLQGITEAFF. The V and J genes are TRBV7-8 and TRBJ1-1, with a weak D call TRBD1 (5 bases). The CDR3 length is 13 residues. V was trimmed by 2 bases and J by 4 bases, leaving 8 bases between them. Per germline, CDR1 SGHVS and CDR2 FQNEAQ.

V is TRBV20-1 and J is TRBJ1-1, with TRBD1 matching 12 bases. Germline loops: CDR1 DFQATT, CDR2 SNEGSKA (reference sequence). This CDR3 region has 16 residues. V gave up 0 bases and J gave up 4 bases; unmatched junction bases: 6. Here the CDR3 DNA reads TGCAGTGCTAGAGACCCCGGGACAGGGGGCCGCACTGAAGCTTTCTTT. This translates into CSARDPGTGGRTEAFF.

This clonotype was picked up many times. The chain employs TRBV28 and TRBJ2-1; 9 nucleotides align to TRBD1. The CDR3 covers 15 residues. Germline loops: CDR1 MDHEN, CDR2 SYDVKM. J gave up 7 bases and V 4 bases, and 8 bases lay outside the gene matches. CDR3 coding DNA: TGTGCCAGCAGTTACAACAGGGGGCTAGTAAATGAGCAGTTCTTC. Protein product: CASSYNRGLVNEQFF.

V usage is TRBV5-1 and J usage is TRBJ1-1, with TRBD1 as a possible D gene (6 bases). Trimming left V 4 bases short and J 2 bases short, with 15 bases between. CDR3 length equals 15 residues. Per germline, CDR1 SGHRS and CDR2 YFSETQ. CDR3 loop: CASSPGAAGNTEAFF. The CDR3 DNA reads as TGCGCCAGCAGCCCGGGGGCCGCGGGAAACACTGAAGCTTTCTTT.

This clonotype was detected a few times. This chain links TRBV19 with TRBJ2-6, with no clear D. Germline lookup yields CDR1 LNHDA and CDR2 SQIVND (reference sequence). The CDR3 length is 16 residues. Deletions cut 4 bases from V and 0 bases from J, with 10 bases between. DNA of the CDR3: TGTGCCAGTAGTACAACGGGCCTCTCTGGGGCCAACGTCCTGACTTTC. Residues: CASSTTGLSGANVLTF.

This clonotype was detected ten times or more. CDR3 loop: CASSLSRGSREQFF. The CDR3 DNA sequence: TGTGCCAGCAGCCTCTCAAGGGGATCGCGGGAGCAGTTCTTC. The gene calls are TRBV7-9 and TRBJ2-1; D perhaps matches TRBD1 (5 bases). Germline CDR1 and CDR2: SEHNR and FQNEAQ (reference sequence). This CDR3 comprises 14 residues. V was clipped by 5 bases and J by 10 bases, with 18 bases between them.

This clonotype was detected many times. The chain recombines TRBV12-5 with TRBJ1-1, with D hard to call. The CDR3 is made up of 15 amino acids. Trimming removed 4 bases from V and 0 bases from J, with 12 bases in between. CDR1 and CDR2 (germline): LGHNT, FRNRAP. CDR3: CASGSLLGLNTEAFF. The CDR3, as DNA: TGTGCTAGTGGTTCCCTCCTGGGGTTGAACACTGAAGCTTTCTTT.

The table lists this clonotype with many counts. The chain has TRBV7-8 and TRBJ2-2; 8 nucleotides line up with TRBD1. Germline trimming cut 5 bases from V and 1 base from J; bases unmatched to any gene: 9. CDR3 length: 17 residues. Germline-derived CDR1 and CDR2 are SGHVS and FQNEAQ. CDR3 loop: CASSLPTGQVNTGELFF. The CDR3 DNA sequence: TGTGCCAGCAGCCTCCCTACGGGACAGGTGAACACCGGGGAGCTGTTTTTT.

This clonotype was seen ten or more times. J is TRBJ2-3 and V is TRBV27, with a weak D call TRBD1 (6 bases). In germline, CDR1 is MNHEY, CDR2 SMNVEV (reference sequence). The CDR3 extends over 13 amino acids. With 5 bases removed from V and 6 bases from J, the gap between germline ends came to 12 bases. The CDR3 loop is CASSPYGQDTQYF. The CDR3 DNA is TGTGCCAGCAGTCCATATGGACAGGATACGCAGTATTTT.

This clonotype was counted between two and nine times. This could be a read error, since a much larger clone is one nucleotide away. This chain links TRBV5-1 with TRBJ1-2; D is undetermined. CDR1 is SGHRS and CDR2 is YFSETQ in the germline V gene. The CDR3 spans 15 residues. Trimming left V 0 bases short and J 7 bases short, with 16 bases between. The CDR3 loop is CASSLGPGVGSGYTF. The CDR3, as DNA: TGCGCCAGCAGCTTGGGACCCGGGGTCGGAAGTGGCTACACCTTC.

The chain carries TRBV5-6 and TRBJ1-6; D is unclear. From germline, CDR1 is SGHDT and CDR2 YYEEEE. The V gene lost 1 base and the J gene lost 8 bases, with 16 bases spanning the gap. The CDR3 has 16 amino acids. CDR3 nucleotide sequence: TGTGCCAGCAGCTTGTCGTGGGTCCACGCTGATTCACCCCTCCACTTT. Its protein product is CASSLSWVHADSPLHF.